This is a list of T cell receptor beta chains from one sample in a study of blood T cell repertoires in COVID-19. The protocol was immunoSEQ multiplex PCR, while the TCRdb copy is restricted to in-frame clones and leaves out a portion. Of fewer than 150,000 clones in the sample, around 85% are singletons; the top ten hold roughly 4%. The sample taken for sequencing was peripheral blood. The receptors stem from a human donor in a cohort sampled during active COVID-19. CDR3s leave out the opening cysteine and the closing phenylalanine or tryptophan. Fields, in order: V gene, J gene, CDR3 protein.

TRBV5-1	TRBJ2-3	ASSLAQRTGWTDTQY
TRBV6-5	TRBJ1-2	ATREGAKGYT
TRBV28	TRBJ2-3	ASRGYGTGLDTQY
TRBV6-6	TRBJ1-2	ASSPISPYGYT
TRBV9	TRBJ1-4	ASSVSSGLRGEKLF
TRBV9	TRBJ2-5	ASSGGLAGQETQY
TRBV6-1	TRBJ2-7	ASSEASLAGGYEQY
TRBV7-2	TRBJ1-2	ASSLGQGAGGYT
TRBV7-8	TRBJ1-4	ASSLAMRSQRGSEKLF
TRBV30	TRBJ1-1	AWDTQLVYSGEAF
TRBV11-2	TRBJ1-1	ASSQVTTEAF
TRBV10-3	TRBJ2-3	AANRGGEGTQY
TRBV5-5	TRBJ1-1	ASSLAYRENGF
TRBV4-2	TRBJ1-1	ASSRGTGVNTEAF
TRBV5-6	TRBJ1-4	ASSFLRDISEKLF
TRBV29-1	TRBJ1-5	SVEDEGRRQPGNQPQH
TRBV27	TRBJ2-6	ASSLEGLKSGANVLT
TRBV3-1/TRBV3-2	TRBJ1-2	ASSHGGATGISGYT
TRBV14	TRBJ1-1	ASSQDRGSPEAF
TRBV5-4	TRBJ1-2	ASSLDQGIYGYT
TRBV20-1	TRBJ1-2	SASLGAGGYT
TRBV5-6	TRBJ1-1	ASSVTGFSFEAF
TRBV4-3	TRBJ1-1	ASSQVGRGTEAF
TRBV5-1	TRBJ2-3	ASSSGDTQY
TRBV9	TRBJ1-3	ASSPDILSGNTIY
TRBV30	TRBJ2-3	AWSSGRLAGVQY
TRBV27	TRBJ2-5	ASSWTSGRQETQY
TRBV6-5	TRBJ2-2	ASGGNPGELF
TRBV19	TRBJ2-1	ASRMTTEYNEQF
TRBV7-3	TRBJ2-7	ASSLGGNSEQY
TRBV5-6	TRBJ2-7	ASSQIKTPNTYEQY
TRBV19	TRBJ2-1	ASSGWGDEQF
TRBV6-2/TRBV6-3	TRBJ2-3	ASSYTAGGTDTQY
TRBV19	TRBJ1-5	ASSGDGLPRLPQH
TRBV6-2/TRBV6-3	TRBJ2-5	ASSPSGLATETQY
TRBV10-1	TRBJ1-3	ASSEYALRGSPGQGSGNTIY
TRBV30	TRBJ1-2	AWSLADRFVPGYT
TRBV9	TRBJ2-2	ASSVEGGRHTGELF
TRBV11-2	TRBJ1-2	ASSLDPTANYGYT
TRBV5-1	TRBJ2-1	ASSKTIKGQGAGEQF
TRBV9	TRBJ2-1	ASSSTGSGSAHEQF
TRBV13	TRBJ1-2	ASSPGSGGGYGYT
TRBV7-9	TRBJ2-2	ASSPRGLAGTGELF
TRBV7-6	TRBJ2-1	ASSLAGTSSYNEQF
TRBV5-1	TRBJ1-1	ARRPRWGGDTEAF
TRBV5-1	TRBJ1-2	ASSLVQGDGYT
TRBV4-1	TRBJ1-4	ASSQGAGVTNEKLF
TRBV5-8	TRBJ2-4	ASTLRPILLAKNIQY
TRBV6-2/TRBV6-3	TRBJ1-5	ASSSTGSNQPQH
TRBV12-3/TRBV12-4	TRBJ2-7	ASLRTGFYEQY
TRBV6-6	TRBJ1-5	ASRRQGARDNQPQH
TRBV9	TRBJ2-3	ASSVAGVASTDTQY
TRBV6-1	TRBJ2-2	ASSESVLADLHRGAV
TRBV2	TRBJ1-5	ASSGDSYSNQPQH
TRBV5-4	TRBJ1-2	ASSRDRDWGYT
TRBV24-1	TRBJ2-3	ATSERGRWPKTSTDTQY
TRBV5-1	TRBJ2-1	ASSPTSTYVDEQF
TRBV7-2	TRBJ1-2	ASNRGGGQGSGYT